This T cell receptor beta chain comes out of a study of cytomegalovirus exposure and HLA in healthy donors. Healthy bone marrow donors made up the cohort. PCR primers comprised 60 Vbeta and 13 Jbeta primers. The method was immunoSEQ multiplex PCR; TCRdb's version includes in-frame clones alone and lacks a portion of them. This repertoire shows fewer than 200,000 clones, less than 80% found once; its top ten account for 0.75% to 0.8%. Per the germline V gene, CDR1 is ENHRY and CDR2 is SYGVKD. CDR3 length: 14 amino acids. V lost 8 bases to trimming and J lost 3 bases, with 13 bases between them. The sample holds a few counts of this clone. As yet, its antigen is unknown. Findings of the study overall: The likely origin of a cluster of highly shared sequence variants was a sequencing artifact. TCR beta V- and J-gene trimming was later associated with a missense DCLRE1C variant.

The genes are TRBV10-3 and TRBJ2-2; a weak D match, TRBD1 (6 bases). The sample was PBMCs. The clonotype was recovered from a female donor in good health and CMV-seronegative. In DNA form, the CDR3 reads TGTGCCATCGAACGATCAGGGGACACCGGGGAGCTGTTTTTT. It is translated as CAIERSGDTGELFF.